This T cell receptor beta chain comes out of a study of T-cell reconstitution after alpha-beta-depleted transplantation in children. There are a few counts of this clonotype. Its antigen is not known. Trimming took off 1 base at V and 4 bases at J, with 22 bases between the two ends. Per the germline V gene, CDR1 is SGHAT and CDR2 is FQNNGV. CDR3 size: 18 residues. Study-level findings and limits: TCRbeta diversity was high at day 60 in some patients (a result of surviving recipient T cells and thymic progenitors). Alpha-beta T cells about two months after transplant reportedly derived from several hundred expanded graft clones. The authors attributed T-cell counts and diversity one year after transplant mostly to newly produced T cells.

A library of TCRbeta sequences, prepared with unique molecular identifiers, was generated. MiXCR, applied by TCRdb to the PCR reads, yields one record per CDR3 protein. The sample has around 370,000 distinct CDR3 sequences, about 17% seen once; the top ten hold roughly 41%. The sequenced sample was PBMCs, mostly from graft donor cells, obtained 360 days after TCRalphabeta/CD19-depleted stem cell transplant. The chain carries TRBV11-2 and TRBJ1-2, with D perhaps matching TRBD1 (5 bases). This receptor was obtained from a male patient aged 2-15 years who had a stem cell transplant for acute lymphoblastic leukemia, so the T cells may come from the graft donor. The CDR3 nucleotides read TGTGCCAGCAGCTTAGTTGCGGGGGTGACAGCGGCCGGCTATGGCTACACCTTC. This codes for CASSLVAGVTAAGYGYTF.